These T cell receptor beta chains were read from a single sample in a study of long-term antiretroviral therapy in people with HIV. Generated by immunoSEQ multiplex PCR, the TCRdb table keeps only in-frame clones and is missing some. The sample includes fewer than 45,000 clones, 80% to 90% of them seen just once. The sample here was unsorted PBMCs, taken 0.3 years after starting antiretroviral therapy. These receptors originate from a man between 18 and 35 years old with HIV. Both conserved end residues are part of each CDR3. The D gene is left open where the match is weak. Some rows have no size entry. The others give once, few or many, or a class for an expanded clone.

CDR3aa	CDR3nt	v_gene	j_gene	abundance	d_gene
CASIPDTMNTEAFF	TGTGCCAGCATTCCCGACACTATGAACACTGAAGCTTTCTTT	TRBV6-1	TRBJ1-1	NA	NA
CASSKFGTSADTQYF	TGTGCCAGCAGCAAATTCGGGACTAGCGCAGATACGCAGTATTTT	TRBV21-1	TRBJ2-3	NA	NA
CASSEVSRTGELFF	TGTGCCAGCAGTGAAGTTAGTCGGACCGGGGAGCTGTTTTTT	TRBV2	TRBJ2-2	NA	NA
CASSLTSGTLGYEQYF	TGTGCCAGCAGTTTAACTAGCGGGACCTTGGGCTACGAGCAGTACTTC	TRBV7-9	TRBJ2-7	NA	TRBD2
CASSLGPGTEQFF	TGTGCCAGCAGCCTTGGACCCGGGACTGAGCAGTTCTTC	TRBV2	TRBJ2-1	NA	NA
CASSWGDTTYNEKLFF	TGTGCCAGCAGCTGGGGGGACACCACCTATAATGAAAAACTGTTTTTT	TRBV5-5	TRBJ1-4	NA	NA
CASSYGARSDGYTF	TGTGCCAGCAGTTACGGGGCTCGGAGCGATGGCTACACCTTC	TRBV6-5	TRBJ1-2	medium-sized	NA
CASSELAGGYTDTQYF	TGTGCCAGCAGTGAATTGGCGGGAGGGTACACAGATACGCAGTATTTT	TRBV6-1	TRBJ2-3	once	TRBD2
CASSQVGSDTQYF	TGCGCCAGCAGCCAAGTCGGTTCAGATACGCAGTATTTT	TRBV4-1	TRBJ2-3	NA	NA
CASSLLQLGELFF	TGTGCCAGCAGCTTATTACAGCTCGGGGAGCTGTTTTTT	TRBV7-3	TRBJ2-2	few	NA